The clone carrying this T cell receptor (beta chain) was seen ten or more times. This entry comes from a study of T cell repertoires in cytomegalovirus infection. TCRdb used MiXCR to reprocess the reads, holding one entry per CDR3 protein. The sample gives almost 300,000 distinct CDR3 sequences, roughly 9.3% of which show up once; approximately 2.3% is in the top ten. The CDR3 sequence is 15 residues long. J was trimmed by 8 bases and V by 1 base; bases with no gene match: 3. The germline V gene encodes CDR1 SGHVS and CDR2 FQNEAQ. This chain joins TRBV7-8 and TRBJ1-6; 9 nucleotides match TRBD1. The source material was PBMCs. This TCR derives from a human donor in good health (CMV status not recorded). Some clones in this sample may be carry-over from other donors' samples. CDR3 sequence (DNA): TGTGCCAGCAGCTTAGGGGGACAGGGCGATTCACCCCTCCACTTT. This sequence encodes CASSLGGQGDSPLHF.